One and the same sample provided the 21 T cell receptor beta chains below, sequenced in a study of tumor-infiltrating lymphocytes in primary liver carcinoma. Total RNA amounting to 500 ng was the source from which TCR beta cDNA was made with a constant-region primer. What produced the TCR beta libraries was three nested multiplex PCR rounds using slightly modified ARM-PCR. TRBV1-TRBV30 forward primers paired with a C-beta reverse primer were used in the first two PCR rounds, which ran approximately 11 cycles each. TCRdb redid the calling of the multiplex PCR reads with MiXCR, one entry per CDR3 protein. The data show 95,000 to 100,000 distinct CDR3 sequences, under 70% seen once. Scientists recovered RNA and DNA together from roughly 20-30 mg of unsorted bulk tissue. The specimen was liver tumor tissue from sampling region 2. Subset in this sample: tumor region T2, inferior pole. The receptors shown here come from a woman in her fifties or sixties with primary liver carcinoma and hepatitis B virus infection.

This clonotype occurred a few times. The junction departs from the called germline gene at one end, perhaps through a read error. CDR3 in amino acids: CASRLAGRYEEHF. CDR3 DNA: TGTGCCAGCAGACTAGCGGGAAGATACGAGGAGCACTTC. The J gene is TRBJ2-7, the V gene TRBV6-5; 10 bases line up with TRBD2. Germline lookup yields CDR1 MNHEY and CDR2 SVGAGI. This CDR3 region has 13 residues.

Concerning this clonotype itself: Lacking the conserved final phenylalanine or tryptophan, this CDR3 likely reflects a read error. The gene calls are TRBV6-5 and TRBJ2-3, with D perhaps being TRBD1 or TRBD2 (5 bases each). CDR1 is MNHEY and CDR2 is SVGAGI in the germline V gene. V lost 7 bases, J lost 3 bases, and 17 bases lay in between. The CDR3 is 15 residues long. CDR3 sequence reads: CASTPGRVVTDTQYL. CDR3 nucleotides: TGTGCCAGCACCCCAGGGCGGGTTGTGACAGATACGCAGTATTTG.

This clonotype rates as medium-sized. The rearrangement links TRBV11-3 to TRBJ1-1; weak D call: TRBD1 (5 bases). Trimming removed 3 bases at V and 4 bases at J, with 6 bases between. CDR1 is SGHNT, CDR2 YENEEA, per germline. The CDR3 contains 12 residues. CDR3: CASSFGGTEAFF. The CDR3 region has the DNA TGTGCCAGCAGCTTTGGGGGCACTGAAGCTTTCTTT. The full variable domain, in which reference TRBV11-3 and TRBJ1-1 provide the parts outside the CDR3, is EAGVVQSPRYKIIEKKQPVAFWCNPISGHNTLYWYLQNLGQGPELLIRYENEEAVDDSQLPKDRFSAERLKGVDSTLKIQPAELGDSAVYLCASSFGGTEAFFGQGTRLTVV.

This clonotype was seen at least ten times. The chain couples TRBV6-6 to TRBJ1-2; TRBD1 is a possible D gene (6 bases). The CDR3 has 14 residues. Per germline, CDR1 MNHNY and CDR2 SVGAGI (reference sequence). Trimming shortened V by 6 bases and J by 1 base, and 12 bases separated the two germline ends. The CDR3 nucleotides read TGTGCCAGCAGCTCGGGACACTATAACTATGGCTACACCTTC. Amino acid sequence: CASSSGHYNYGYTF.

This clonotype was seen just once. Germline is not matched at one junction end, which may reflect a read error. The rearrangement uses TRBV11-3 and TRBJ2-1; D possibly corresponds to TRBD2 (6 bases). The germline V gene encodes CDR1 SGHNT and CDR2 YENEEA. The CDR3 is made up of 15 amino acids. The CDR3 here is CASSLLAEDYNEQFF. The CDR3 region has the DNA TGTGCCAGCAGCTTATTAGCGGAGGATTACAATGAGCAATTCTTC.

This clonotype appeared many times. The chain combines TRBV6-5 with TRBJ2-1; 11 nucleotides line up with TRBD2. CDR3 length: 16 residues. The V and J ends lost 4 bases and 9 bases, in that order; junction bases with no gene match: 11. CDR1 MNHEY and CDR2 SVGAGI come from the germline V gene. The chain's CDR3 is CASSSRLAGLRGEQFF. CDR3 sequence (DNA): TGTGCCAGCAGTTCGCGACTAGCGGGGCTCAGGGGTGAGCAGTTCTTC.

The table lists this clonotype with many counts. The chain is built from TRBV29-1 and TRBJ2-7, with 15 bases matching TRBD2. CDR1 and CDR2 (germline): SQVTM, ANQGSEA. CDR3 length equals 14 residues. V shed 6 bases and J 6 bases; nucleotides not matched to a gene: 6. This CDR3 reads CSVGLAGGRSEQYF. As DNA, the CDR3 is TGCAGCGTGGGACTAGCGGGAGGACGATCCGAGCAGTACTTC.

A note on this clonotype: Being one base from a much bigger clone, this may be a read error. This rearrangement joins TRBV7-2 to TRBJ2-7; D may be TRBD2 (5 bases). V was pared by 1 base and J by 3 bases, with 13 bases between. The CDR3 spans 15 residues. CDR1 is SGHTA, CDR2 FQGNSA, per germline. In nucleotides, the CDR3 is TGTGCCAGCAGCTTAGGAGGGAGCGCGGGCTACGAGCAGTACTTC. It codes for CASSLGGSAGYEQYF.

Concerning this clonotype: The conserved phenylalanine or tryptophan normally closing the CDR3 is absent here, so this likely arose from a read error. The genes are TRBV11-2 and TRBJ2-7; D possibly corresponds to TRBD2 (8 bases). Germline CDR1 and CDR2: SGHAT and FQNNGV. The CDR3 loop spans 15 amino acids. This CDR3 is CASSLAGQPSYQQYL. The CDR3 DNA follows: TGTGCCAGTAGCTTAGCGGGACAGCCCTCCTACCAGCAGTACCTC.

This clonotype was seen only once. One end of the junction is discordant with germline, which a read error may explain. This chain uses TRBV11-2 with TRBJ1-1, with D perhaps TRBD1 (5 bases). Germline lookup yields CDR1 SGHAT and CDR2 FQNNGV. This CDR3 contains 12 residues. This CDR3 reads CTSNSKQAEAFF. The CDR3 bases are TGCACCAGCAACTCTAAACAGGCTGAAGCTTTCTTT.

This clonotype has a single count. The chain carries TRBV29-1 and TRBJ2-1, with TRBD1 matching over 8 bases. CDR1 SQVTM and CDR2 ANQGSEA come from the germline V gene. The CDR3 extends over 14 amino acids. CDR3 amino acids: CSVRTGQPYNEQFF. CDR3 sequence (DNA): TGCAGTGTGAGGACAGGGCAACCCTACAATGAGCAGTTCTTC.

Details on this clonotype: The CDR3 ends on some other residue instead of the conserved phenylalanine or tryptophan, so this is likely a read error. The chain employs TRBV29-1 and TRBJ2-5, with TRBD1 matching over 8 bases. V was clipped by 2 bases and J by 2 bases; unmatched bases: 7. This CDR3 region has 15 residues. Germline V CDR1 and CDR2: SQVTM, ANQGSEA. For the CDR3, the DNA is TGCAGCGTTGAACCTGCCAGGGGGCGGCAAGAGACCCAGTACTTG. Residues: CSVEPARGRQETQYL.

This clonotype was counted only a few times. Possible read error: a much larger clone is one base away. The chain is built from TRBV30 and TRBJ1-1; D might be TRBD1 (5 bases). From germline, CDR1 is GTSNPN and CDR2 SVGIG (reference sequence). CDR3 size: 13 residues. CDR3 loop: CAWSRSRVSEASF. The CDR3 DNA is TGTGCCTGGAGTCGAAGCAGGGTGTCTGAAGCTTCCTTT.

Comments on this clonotype: As the CDR3 is not closed by the conserved phenylalanine or tryptophan, this likely results from a read error. The rearrangement links TRBV6-1 to TRBJ1-6; no clear D. The CDR3 length is 14 residues. Trimming removed 10 bases from V and 7 bases from J, with 17 bases in between. Germline V lookup: CDR1 MNHNS, CDR2 SASEGT. The chain's CDR3 is CATEDRTRNSPLHS. DNA of the CDR3: TGTGCCACAGAAGACCGGACCCGGAATTCACCCCTCCACTCT.

This clonotype appeared a single time. Mismatch with germline at one junction end may stem from a read error. The chain couples TRBV5-1 to TRBJ2-3; D unresolved. CDR3 size: 14 residues. Germline CDR1 SGHRS, CDR2 YFSETQ. The CDR3 DNA reads as TGCGCCAGCAGCCCATCCCTTTCGGCAGGTACGCAGTATTTC. Amino acid sequence: CASSPSLSAGTQYF.

This clonotype was counted at least ten times. The J gene is TRBJ1-5, the V gene TRBV7-9, with 10 bases identical to TRBD1. There are 16 residues in the CDR3. CDR1 and CDR2 from the germline V gene are SEHNR and FQNEAQ (reference sequence). The V segment lost 5 bases and the J segment 5 bases; nucleotides outside the gene matches: 9. The CDR3 DNA follows: TGTGCCAGCAGCGAACGGGACAGGGGTTCGGATCAGCCCCAGCATTTT. Residues: CASSERDRGSDQPQHF.

The chain links TRBV5-4 to TRBJ2-5; D might be TRBD1 or TRBD2, each matching 5 bases. V lost 0 bases, J lost 5 bases, and 17 bases lay in between. The CDR3 length is 16 residues. Germline CDR1 is SGHNT and CDR2 is YYREEE (reference sequence). The CDR3 nucleotides read TGTGCCAGCAGCTTGGTCTGGGACGGCGCCCAGGAGACCCAGTACTTC. Translating gives CASSLVWDGAQETQYF.

As regards this clonotype: A much more abundant neighbour one base away suggests this may be a read error. This rearrangement joins TRBV28 to TRBJ2-5, with a weak D call TRBD1 (6 bases). The ends were cut back, 6 bases at V and 6 bases at J, with 20 bases in the middle. CDR1 MDHEN and CDR2 SYDVKM come from the germline V gene. The CDR3 is 15 amino acids. This CDR3 is CASSPGHSQGKTQYF. In DNA, the CDR3 is TGTGCCAGCAGCCCGGGACATTCCCAGGGAAAGACCCAGTACTTC.

A word on this clonotype: An end of the junction differs from the germline gene, which may be a read error. Written as DNA, the CDR3 is TGTGCCATAAGTGATGAAGGGGACTATGGCTACACCTTC. This encodes CAISDEGDYGYTF. This chain uses TRBV10-3 with TRBJ1-2; tentative D call: TRBD1 (5 bases). Germline V lookup: CDR1 ENHRY, CDR2 SYGVKD. The CDR3 spans 13 residues.

In the case of this clonotype: The conserved phenylalanine or tryptophan normally closing the CDR3 is absent here, so this likely arose from a read error. V gene TRBV6-1 combines with J gene TRBJ2-7, with D unclear. Per the germline V gene, CDR1 is MNHNS and CDR2 is SASEGT. CDR3 length equals 14 residues. CDR3 bases: TGTGCCGGCAGTGAAGCTTTCGAGTGGCACGGGCAGTACCTC. It is translated as CAGSEAFEWHGQYL.

Worth noting for this clonotype: This CDR3 is missing its conserved last phenylalanine or tryptophan, likely due to a read error. The V and J genes are TRBV11-2 and TRBJ2-5; D is perhaps TRBD2 (6 bases). V was trimmed by 5 bases and J by 10 bases, leaving 23 bases between them. The CDR3 extends over 15 amino acids. In germline, CDR1 is SGHAT, CDR2 FQNNGV. The DNA for the CDR3 is TGTGCCAGCAGCGCATCCGGGAGTAGCGTGGGAAACCAGTACCTC. Translated: CASSASGSSVGNQYL.